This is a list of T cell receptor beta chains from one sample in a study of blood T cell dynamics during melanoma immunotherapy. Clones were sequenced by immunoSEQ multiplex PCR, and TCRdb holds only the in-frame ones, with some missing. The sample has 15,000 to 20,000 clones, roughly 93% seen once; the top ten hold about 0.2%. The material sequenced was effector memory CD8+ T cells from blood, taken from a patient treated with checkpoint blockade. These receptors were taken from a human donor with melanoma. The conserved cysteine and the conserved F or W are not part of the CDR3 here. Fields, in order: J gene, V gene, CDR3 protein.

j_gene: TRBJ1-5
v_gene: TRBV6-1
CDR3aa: AAGRGREPQH

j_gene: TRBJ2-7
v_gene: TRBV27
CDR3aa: ASKGGGEQY

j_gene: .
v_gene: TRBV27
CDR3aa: ASSFGGSYEQY

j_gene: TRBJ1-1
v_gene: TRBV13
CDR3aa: ASSAPRDESPDPF

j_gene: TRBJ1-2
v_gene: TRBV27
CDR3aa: ASSFVGTGADNYGYT

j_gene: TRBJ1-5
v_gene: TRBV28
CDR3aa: ASSPPGTGQPQH

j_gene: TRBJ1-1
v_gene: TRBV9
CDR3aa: ASSVGDGEGTEAF

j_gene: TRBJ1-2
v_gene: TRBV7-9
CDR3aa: ASGQGIYGYT

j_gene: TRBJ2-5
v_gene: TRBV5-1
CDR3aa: ASRLAGGSRVETQY

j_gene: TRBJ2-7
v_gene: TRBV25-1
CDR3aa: ASSHSRDSSYEQY

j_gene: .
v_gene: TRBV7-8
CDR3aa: ASSSPSDRWLSYEQY

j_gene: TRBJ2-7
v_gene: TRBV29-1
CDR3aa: SVLTGATYEQY

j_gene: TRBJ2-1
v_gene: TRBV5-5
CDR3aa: ASSPRNNEQF

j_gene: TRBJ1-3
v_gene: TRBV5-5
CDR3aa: ASSYKGSSGNTIY

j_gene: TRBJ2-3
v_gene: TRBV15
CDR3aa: ATSRDLSTDTQY

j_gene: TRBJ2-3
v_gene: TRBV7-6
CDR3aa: ASSLAGGPTDTQY

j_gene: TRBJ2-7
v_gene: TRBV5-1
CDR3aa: ASSLDGGRVDEQY

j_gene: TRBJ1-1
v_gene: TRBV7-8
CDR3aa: ASSLPPGTEAF

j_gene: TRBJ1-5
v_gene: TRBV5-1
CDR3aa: ASSLYSNQPQH

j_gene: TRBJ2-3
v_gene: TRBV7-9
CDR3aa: ASRTPGATSTDTQY

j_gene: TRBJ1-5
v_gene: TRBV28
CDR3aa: ASSFPGTNQPQH

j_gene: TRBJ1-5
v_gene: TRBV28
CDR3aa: ASSSGQGASGQPQH

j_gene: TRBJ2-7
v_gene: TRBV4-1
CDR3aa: ASSQVPGHQIYEQY

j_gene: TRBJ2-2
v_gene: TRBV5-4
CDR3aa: ASSLDIITGELF

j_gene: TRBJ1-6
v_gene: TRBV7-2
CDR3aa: ASSLTVYRIQVNSPLH

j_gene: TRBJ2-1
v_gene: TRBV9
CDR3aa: ASSAPLAGESEQF

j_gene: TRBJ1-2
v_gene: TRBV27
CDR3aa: ASSSSFRDRYGYT

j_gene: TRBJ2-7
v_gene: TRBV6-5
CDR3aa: ASSLAGGSEQY

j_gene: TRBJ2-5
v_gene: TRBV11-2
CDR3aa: ASSSGTVRVKQY

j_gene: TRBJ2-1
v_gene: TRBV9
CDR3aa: ASSEPLRPQGQF

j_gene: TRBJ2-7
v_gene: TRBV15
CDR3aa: ATSRDPWKRGSLEQY

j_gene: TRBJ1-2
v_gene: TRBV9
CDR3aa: ASGGRLGYT

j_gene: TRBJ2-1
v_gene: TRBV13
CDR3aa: ASSPRLAGGYEQF

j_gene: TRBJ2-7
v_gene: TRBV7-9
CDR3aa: ASSLPGSYEQY

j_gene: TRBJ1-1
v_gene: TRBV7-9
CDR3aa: ASSFIQGIDTEAF

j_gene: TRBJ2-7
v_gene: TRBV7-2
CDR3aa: ASSPLRAGGEQY

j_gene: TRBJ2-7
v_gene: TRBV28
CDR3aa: ASSKTGGSYEQY

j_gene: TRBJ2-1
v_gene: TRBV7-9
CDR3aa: ASDGLAGAYNEQF

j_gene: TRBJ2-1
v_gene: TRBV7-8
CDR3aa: ASSLGRGHGNEQF

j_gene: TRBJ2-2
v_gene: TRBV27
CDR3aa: ASRLAGGRYHGELF

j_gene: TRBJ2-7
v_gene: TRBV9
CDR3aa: ASSGGATVGYEQY

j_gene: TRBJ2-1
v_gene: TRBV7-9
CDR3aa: ASSGVGSGGNNEQF

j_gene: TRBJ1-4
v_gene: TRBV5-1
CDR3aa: ASSEPGQTNEKLF

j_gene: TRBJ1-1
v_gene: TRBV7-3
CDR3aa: ASSLVNTEAF

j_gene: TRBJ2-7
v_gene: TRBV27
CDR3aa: ASSLASGYEQY

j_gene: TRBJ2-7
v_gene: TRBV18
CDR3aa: ASSLRESPSYEQY

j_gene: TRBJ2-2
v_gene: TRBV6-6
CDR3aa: ASSYGAGELF

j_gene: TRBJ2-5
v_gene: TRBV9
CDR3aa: ASSVGTMETQY

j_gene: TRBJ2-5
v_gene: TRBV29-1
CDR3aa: SVEGTDRAQETQY

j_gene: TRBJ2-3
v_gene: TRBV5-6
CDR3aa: ASSLAADTDTQY

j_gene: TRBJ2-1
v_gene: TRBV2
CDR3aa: ASGGTSEHEQF

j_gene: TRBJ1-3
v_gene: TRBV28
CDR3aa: ASSLWPRQGVSGNTIY

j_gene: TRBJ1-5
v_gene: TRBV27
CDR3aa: ASSRSGQPQH

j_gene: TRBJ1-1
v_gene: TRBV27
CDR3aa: ASSLFRAARNTEAF

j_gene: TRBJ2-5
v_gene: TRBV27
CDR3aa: ASSLRLAGVETQY

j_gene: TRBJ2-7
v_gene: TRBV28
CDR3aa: ASSFDTTSSYEQY